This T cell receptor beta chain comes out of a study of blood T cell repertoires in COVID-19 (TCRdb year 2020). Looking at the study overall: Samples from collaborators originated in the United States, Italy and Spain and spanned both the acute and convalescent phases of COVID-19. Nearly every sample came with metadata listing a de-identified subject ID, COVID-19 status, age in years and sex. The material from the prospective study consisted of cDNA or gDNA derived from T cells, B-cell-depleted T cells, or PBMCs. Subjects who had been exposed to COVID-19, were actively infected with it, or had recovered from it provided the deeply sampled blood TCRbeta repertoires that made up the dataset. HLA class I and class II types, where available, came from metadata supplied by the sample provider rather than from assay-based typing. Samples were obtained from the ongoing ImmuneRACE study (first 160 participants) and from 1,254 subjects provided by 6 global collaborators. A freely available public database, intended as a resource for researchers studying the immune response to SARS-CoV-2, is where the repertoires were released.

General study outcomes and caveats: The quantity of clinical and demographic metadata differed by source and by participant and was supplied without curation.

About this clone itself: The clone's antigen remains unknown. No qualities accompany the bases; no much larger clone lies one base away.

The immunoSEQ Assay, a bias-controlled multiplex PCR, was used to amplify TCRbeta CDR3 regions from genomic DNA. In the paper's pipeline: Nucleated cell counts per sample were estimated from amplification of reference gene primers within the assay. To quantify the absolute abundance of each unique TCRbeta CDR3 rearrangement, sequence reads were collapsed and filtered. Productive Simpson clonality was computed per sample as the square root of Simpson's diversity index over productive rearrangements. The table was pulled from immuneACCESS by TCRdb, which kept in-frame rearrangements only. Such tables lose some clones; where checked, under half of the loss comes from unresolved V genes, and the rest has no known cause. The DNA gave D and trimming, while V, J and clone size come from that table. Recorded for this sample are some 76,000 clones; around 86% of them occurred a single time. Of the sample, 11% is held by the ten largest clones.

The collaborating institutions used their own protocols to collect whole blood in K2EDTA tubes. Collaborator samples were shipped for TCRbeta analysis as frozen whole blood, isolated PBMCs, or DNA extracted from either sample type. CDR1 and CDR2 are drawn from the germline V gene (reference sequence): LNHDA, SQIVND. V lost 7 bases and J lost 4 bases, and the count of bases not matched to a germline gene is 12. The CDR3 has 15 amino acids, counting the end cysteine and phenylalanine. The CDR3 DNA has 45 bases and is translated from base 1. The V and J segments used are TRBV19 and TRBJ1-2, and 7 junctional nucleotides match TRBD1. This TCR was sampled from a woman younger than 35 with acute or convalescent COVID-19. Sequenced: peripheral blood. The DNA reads TGTGCCAGTACCTTCCCGGACAGGAGGGGCTATGGCTACACCTTC. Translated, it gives CASTFPDRRGYGYTF.